This T cell receptor (beta chain) came from a study of cytomegalovirus exposure and HLA in healthy donors. Remarks on this clone: The antigen is not known.

The PCR ran on 60 Vbeta and 13 Jbeta primers. As originally analysed: Later work found 80 million or so unique TCR beta chains, with 9.5 million to 14 million shared. Repertoires were generated with immunoSEQ multiplex PCR, while TCRdb's copy carries only in-frame clones and drops some. V and J calls and clone size are given by that table; D and trimming were obtained from the DNA. The sample has some 200,000 clones. The CDR3 covers 15 residues. Germline lookup yields CDR1 SNHLY and CDR2 FYNNEI. Overall study results and limits: Sequencing probably produced one cluster of sequence variants that were highly shared. The study designated roughly 150 TCR beta chains cytomegalovirus-associated.

This receptor was taken from a man aged 25 to 40 in good health and CMV-seronegative. Sequenced material: PBMCs. This chain joins TRBV2 and TRBJ2-5, with TRBD1 matching 10 bases. The DNA matches TRBJ2-7 better at its end, which makes the J call doubtful. This CDR3 reads CASSEGQGATYEQYF. Written as DNA, the CDR3 is TGTGCCAGCAGTGAAGGACAGGGGGCAACCTACGAGCAGTACTTC.